Presented here are 5 T cell receptor beta chains from one specimen sequenced in a study of cytomegalovirus exposure and HLA in healthy donors. Measured with immunoSEQ multiplex PCR; TCRdb has only the in-frame clones, and not every one. The table includes roughly 130,000 clones, roughly 89% detected once. Sequenced material: PBMCs. The source is a woman younger than 30 in good health and CMV-seropositive.

This sequence joins TRBV28 and TRBJ1-2; no reliable D call. Germline loops: CDR1 MDHEN, CDR2 SYDVKM. V was shortened by 4 bases and J by 7 bases, with 16 bases between the two germline ends. CDR3 size: 14 residues. CDR3 DNA: TGTGCCAGCAGTTCCAAAGACGGGGTGGGTGGCTACACCTTC. Protein sequence: CASSSKDGVGGYTF.

J is TRBJ2-7 and V is TRBV19; 7 bases are shared with TRBD1. V lost 1 base, J lost 7 bases, and 4 bases stayed unmatched. The CDR3 totals 13 residues. Germline CDR1 and CDR2: LNHDA and SQIVND (reference sequence). Written as DNA, the CDR3 is TGTGCCAGTAGTATAGGGGGACAGTCAGAGCAGTACTTC. Protein sequence: CASSIGGQSEQYF.

This chain uses TRBV30 with TRBJ2-7; D unresolved. Trimming cost V 4 bases and J 4 bases, with 17 bases left between them. From germline, CDR1 is GTSNPN and CDR2 SVGIG (reference sequence). This CDR3 is 14 amino acids long. This chain's CDR3 is CAWTWAGGWYEQYF. DNA for the CDR3: TGTGCCTGGACATGGGCAGGTGGATGGTACGAGCAGTACTTC.

The V call is TRBV5-1, the J call TRBJ2-2; TRBD2 agrees at 10 bases. V was clipped by 1 base and J by 5 bases; unmatched bases: 8. The CDR3 covers 17 residues. Germline V lookup: CDR1 SGHRS, CDR2 YFSETQ. The CDR3 region has the DNA TGCGCCAGCAGCTTGCAACCTAGCGGGGGATATACCGGGGAGCTGTTTTTT. Protein product: CASSLQPSGGYTGELFF.

This chain links TRBV11-2 with TRBJ1-2, with 8 bases identical to TRBD1. Germline V lookup: CDR1 SGHAT, CDR2 FQNNGV. This CDR3 is built from 11 residues. The V and J ends lost 6 bases and 8 bases, in that order; junction bases with no gene match: 2. The CDR3 is CASRSGGGYTF. The CDR3 bases are TGTGCCAGCAGATCAGGGGGCGGCTACACCTTC.